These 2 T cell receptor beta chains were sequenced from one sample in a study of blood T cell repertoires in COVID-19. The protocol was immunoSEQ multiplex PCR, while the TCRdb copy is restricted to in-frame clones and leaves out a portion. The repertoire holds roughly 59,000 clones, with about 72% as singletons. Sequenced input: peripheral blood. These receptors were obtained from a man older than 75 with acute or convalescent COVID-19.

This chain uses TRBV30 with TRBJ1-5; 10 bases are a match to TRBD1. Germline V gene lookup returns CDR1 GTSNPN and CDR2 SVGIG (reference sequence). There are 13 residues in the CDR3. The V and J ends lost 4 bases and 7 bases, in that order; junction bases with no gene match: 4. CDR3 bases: TGTGCCTGGAACAGGGACAGGGGACAGCCCCAGCATTTT. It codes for CAWNRDRGQPQHF.

CDR3 in amino acids: CASSLESNYGYTF. CDR3 in DNA: TGTGCCAGCAGTTTAGAATCTAACTATGGCTACACCTTC. The chain combines TRBV6-6 with TRBJ1-2; D unclear. The ends were cut back, 4 bases at V and 0 bases at J, with 6 bases in the middle. Germline CDR1 MNHNY, CDR2 SVGAGI (reference sequence). CDR3 size: 13 residues.